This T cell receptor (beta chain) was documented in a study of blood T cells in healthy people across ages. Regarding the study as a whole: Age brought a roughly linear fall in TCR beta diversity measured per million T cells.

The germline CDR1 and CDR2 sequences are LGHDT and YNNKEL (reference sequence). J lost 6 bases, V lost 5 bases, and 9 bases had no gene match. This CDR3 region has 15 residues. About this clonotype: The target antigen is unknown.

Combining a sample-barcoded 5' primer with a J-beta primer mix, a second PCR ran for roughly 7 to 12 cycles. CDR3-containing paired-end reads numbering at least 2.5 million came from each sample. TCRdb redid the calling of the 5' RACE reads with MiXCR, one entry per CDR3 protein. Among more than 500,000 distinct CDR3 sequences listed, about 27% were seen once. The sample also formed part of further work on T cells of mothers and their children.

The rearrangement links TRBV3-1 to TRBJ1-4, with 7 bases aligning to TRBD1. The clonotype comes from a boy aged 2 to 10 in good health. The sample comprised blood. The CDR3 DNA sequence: TGTGCCAGCAGCAACCGACAGGGTGGTCATGAAAAACTGTTTTTT. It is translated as CASSNRQGGHEKLFF.